The 27 T cell receptor beta chains given below trace back to one sample, sequenced in a study of cytomegalovirus exposure and HLA in healthy donors. The PCR contained 60 Vbeta and 13 Jbeta primers. The data were produced by immunoSEQ multiplex PCR, yet TCRdb's version contains in-frame clones alone and is incomplete. This table holds more than 110,000 clones, around 86% found once. The sequenced material came from PBMCs. The origin of the receptors is a female donor in good health and CMV-seronegative.

CDR3 region: CASSLRRGDEQFF. The CDR3 region has the DNA TGTGCCAGCAGCTTGCGTAGGGGTGATGAGCAGTTCTTC. This chain links TRBV5-8 with TRBJ2-1; TRBD1 is a possible D gene (5 bases). This CDR3 is built from 13 residues. Germline V lookup: CDR1 SGHTS, CDR2 YDEGEE. V was shortened by 1 base and J by 8 bases, with 10 bases between the two germline ends.

The chain uses TRBV4-2 and TRBJ2-7; 9 nucleotides line up with TRBD2. This CDR3 contains 15 residues. Germline CDR1 is LGHNA and CDR2 is YNFKEQ. J lost 2 bases, V lost 0 bases, and 2 bases had no gene match. The CDR3 sequence is CASSQEGLAAYEQYF. The CDR3 DNA follows: TGTGCCAGCAGCCAAGAGGGACTAGCCGCCTACGAGCAGTACTTC.

This chain connects TRBV19 to TRBJ1-1, with TRBD1 identical over 7 bases. Unmatched junction bases numbered 2, after V lost 3 bases and J lost 1 base. Germline V gene lookup returns CDR1 LNHDA and CDR2 SQIVND (reference sequence). The CDR3 contains 14 residues. In DNA, the CDR3 is TGTGCCAGTAGTATTGGGGACAGGAACACTGAAGCTTTCTTT. It codes for CASSIGDRNTEAFF.

The rearrangement uses TRBV5-1 and TRBJ2-2; tentative D call: TRBD1 (5 bases). The CDR3 sequence is 15 residues long. Germline CDR1 SGHRS, CDR2 YFSETQ. V dropped 0 bases and J dropped 6 bases, with 12 bases sitting between them. CDR3: CASSLGDLGPGELFF. CDR3 nucleotide sequence: TGCGCCAGCAGCTTGGGTGATCTGGGGCCCGGGGAGCTGTTTTTT.

The CDR3 bases are TGTGCCAGCAGCACGGGACTAGCGGGTTACAATGAGCAGTTCTTC. Its protein is CASSTGLAGYNEQFF. This chain connects TRBV5-6 to TRBJ2-1; 12 nucleotides align to TRBD2. Germline V lookup: CDR1 SGHDT, CDR2 YYEEEE. J lost 4 bases, V lost 4 bases, and 3 bases had no gene match. The CDR3 runs to 15 residues. The full variable domain, its missing parts supplied by reference TRBV5-6 and TRBJ2-1, is DAGVTQSPTHLIKTRGQQVTLRCSPKSGHDTVSWYQQALGQGPQFIFQYYEEEERQRGNFPDRFSGHQFPNYSSELNVNALLLGDSALYLCASSTGLAGYNEQFFGPGTRLTVL.

This clone was found many times. The chain joins TRBV5-6 to TRBJ2-3, with 9 bases matching TRBD2. Germline V gene lookup returns CDR1 SGHDT and CDR2 YYEEEE. CDR3 size: 16 residues. With V trimmed by 0 bases and J by 5 bases, 7 bases remained unmatched. CDR3 residues: CASSLGAGLAKDTQYF. CDR3 in DNA: TGTGCCAGCAGCTTGGGGGCGGGACTAGCAAAAGATACGCAGTATTTT.

This clone was seen a handful of times. This chain joins TRBV6-6 and TRBJ1-1; 7 bases agree with TRBD1. The CDR3 consists of 14 residues. Per the germline V gene, CDR1 is MNHNY and CDR2 is SVGAGI (reference sequence). Losses at the gene ends were 10 bases for V and 1 base for J; bases not matched to a gene: 9. The DNA for the CDR3 is TGTGCCACCTTAAGACAGGGAACGAACACTGAAGCTTTCTTT. Protein product: CATLRQGTNTEAFF.

The J gene is TRBJ2-1, the V gene TRBV6-5; possibly TRBD1 for D (6 bases). The CDR3 is 15 amino acids. The V and J ends lost 6 bases and 7 bases respectively, with 19 bases between them. The germline V gene has CDR1 MNHEY and CDR2 SVGAGI. The CDR3 region has the DNA TGTGCCAGCAGGATAGGGACCAGGGGTCGGAATGAGCAGTTCTTC. This sequence encodes CASRIGTRGRNEQFF.

The rearrangement uses TRBV28 and TRBJ1-4; D is perhaps TRBD1 (5 bases). V gave up 5 bases and J gave up 5 bases, with 12 bases separating them. The CDR3 runs to 14 residues. Per the germline V gene, CDR1 is MDHEN and CDR2 is SYDVKM. The CDR3 DNA is TGTGCCAGCAGTCCCGGGACTAGAAATGAAAAACTGTTTTTT. Protein: CASSPGTRNEKLFF.

The rearrangement joins TRBV10-3 to TRBJ1-5; D possibly corresponds to TRBD1 (5 bases). CDR1 is ENHRY, CDR2 SYGVKD, per germline. Between the trimmed V and J ends, which lost 5 bases and 2 bases, there was a span of 10 bases. This CDR3 is built from 14 residues. The CDR3 DNA follows: TGTGCCATCAGTCCTTCGGGGGGCAATCAGCCCCAGCATTTT. Translating gives CAISPSGGNQPQHF.

The chain is built from TRBV15 and TRBJ2-7; 9 bases fit TRBD1. This CDR3 has 15 amino acids. J was trimmed by 5 bases and V by 7 bases; bases with no gene match: 12. Germline V gives CDR1 LNHNV, CDR2 YYDKDF (reference sequence). Here the CDR3 reads CATTPVGTGPHEQYF. CDR3 nucleotides: TGTGCCACCACGCCGGTGGGGACAGGGCCCCACGAGCAGTACTTC.

The CDR3 here is CASSYTTGGDEQYF. As DNA, the CDR3 is TGTGCCAGCAGTTACACAACAGGGGGCGACGAGCAGTACTTC. This chain uses TRBV6-5 with TRBJ2-7; 9 bases are a match to TRBD1. The CDR3 runs 14 residues. The germline V gene has CDR1 MNHEY and CDR2 SVGAGI. V lost 2 bases and J lost 5; bases outside the gene matches: 4.

The V and J genes are TRBV9 and TRBJ1-3; D is undetermined. The V end was cut by 1 base, the J end by 3 bases, with 8 bases between. The CDR3 is 14 residues long. CDR1 SGDLS and CDR2 YYNGEE come from the germline V gene. The CDR3 nucleotides are TGTGCCAGCAGCGTAAGAGCTAATGGAAACACCATATATTTT. This gives the protein CASSVRANGNTIYF.

Only a few counts were recorded for this clone. The chain links TRBV27 to TRBJ1-5, with D perhaps TRBD1 (5 bases). CDR3 length: 14 residues. Between the trimmed V and J ends, which lost 3 bases and 4 bases, there was a span of 10 bases. Germline lookup yields CDR1 MNHEY and CDR2 SMNVEV (reference sequence). The CDR3 DNA reads as TGTGCCAGCAGTTTCTCCAGGGCTAATCAGCCCCAGCATTTT. Translation: CASSFSRANQPQHF.

The gene calls are TRBV4-1 and TRBJ2-1; TRBD2 agrees at 7 bases. V was pared by 8 bases and J by 3 bases, with 4 bases of the junction left unmatched. CDR1 and CDR2 (germline): MGHRA, YSYEKL. The CDR3 covers 13 residues. Written as DNA, the CDR3 is TGCGCCAGCGGGGCTAGCGGCTACAATGAGCAGTTCTTC. Translation gives CASGASGYNEQFF.

V is TRBV7-9 and J is TRBJ1-1; D remains unclear. Looked up from germline, CDR1 is SEHNR and CDR2 is FQNEAQ (reference sequence). CDR3 length equals 14 residues. Trimming shortened V by 1 base and J by 4 bases, and 10 bases separated the two germline ends. CDR3 sequence reads: CASSLVLSGTEAFF. DNA of the CDR3: TGTGCCAGCAGCTTAGTCCTATCCGGCACTGAAGCTTTCTTT.

The gene calls are TRBV6-4 and TRBJ2-1; 12 nucleotides line up with TRBD2. CDR3 length: 17 residues. The ends lost 0 bases at V and 8 bases at J; junction bases unmatched: 8. Germline CDR1 MRHNA, CDR2 SNTAGT. The CDR3 DNA is TGTGCCAGCAGTGACTCGATTCTAGCGGGAGGGCCAGATGAGCAGTTCTTC. It translates to CASSDSILAGGPDEQFF.

The chain combines TRBV4-1 with TRBJ2-6; TRBD2 matches 9 bases. The CDR3 contains 18 residues. The germline CDR1 and CDR2 sequences are MGHRA and YSYEKL. V lost 1 base to trimming and J lost 0 bases; unmatched junction nucleotides: 4. CDR3 residues: CASSQGLAGRSGANVLTF. CDR3 DNA sequence: TGCGCCAGCAGCCAAGGCCTAGCGGGGCGCTCTGGGGCCAACGTCCTGACTTTC.

The chain has TRBV6-5 and TRBJ1-2; 8 bases match TRBD1. The CDR3 covers 15 residues. The germline CDR1 and CDR2 sequences are MNHEY and SVGAGI. After removal of 2 bases from V and 6 bases from J, the junction contained 8 bases not matched to a gene. Here the CDR3 DNA reads TGTGCCAGCAGTTACAATCGACAGGGGCTAAATGGCTACACCTTC. This codes for CASSYNRQGLNGYTF.

This clone was picked up a small number of times. CDR3 in DNA: TGTGCCAGCAGTGAATCAGGGGGCCTTGAAAAACTGTTTTTT. Its translation: CASSESGGLEKLFF. The V call is TRBV25-1, the J call TRBJ1-4; the match to TRBD1 covers 8 bases. This CDR3 contains 14 residues. Looked up from germline, CDR1 is MGHDK and CDR2 is SYGVNS. Germline trimming cut 1 base from V and 7 bases from J; bases unmatched to any gene: 2.

The chain employs TRBV4-2 and TRBJ2-3, with 11 bases identical to TRBD2. CDR1 is LGHNA and CDR2 is YNFKEQ in the germline V gene. CDR3 size: 17 residues. The V and J ends lost 4 bases and 0 bases, in that order; junction bases with no gene match: 6. The CDR3: CASSRSLAGGSTDTQYF. The CDR3 DNA reads as TGTGCCAGCAGCCGTTCCCTAGCGGGAGGTAGCACAGATACGCAGTATTTT.

The CDR3 loop is CASSSTFDRVVYTEAFF. CDR3 DNA sequence: TGTGCCAGCAGCTCCACCTTCGACAGGGTAGTTTACACTGAAGCTTTCTTT. This chain links TRBV14 with TRBJ1-1; 7 bases are shared with TRBD1. Germline V gene sequence: CDR1 SGHDN, CDR2 FVKESK. J was trimmed by 3 bases and V by 5 bases; bases with no gene match: 15. The CDR3 loop spans 17 amino acids.

This chain uses TRBV5-4 with TRBJ2-2, with D maybe TRBD2 (6 bases). Germline values: CDR1 SGHNT, CDR2 YYREEE (reference sequence). There are 14 residues in the CDR3. V shed 5 bases and J shed 5 bases, with 13 bases lying between them. CDR3 loop: CASRRDGGTGELFF. Written as DNA, the CDR3 is TGTGCCAGCAGGCGGGACGGAGGGACCGGGGAGCTGTTTTTT.

The chain is built from TRBV5-4 and TRBJ2-5; TRBD1 matches 10 bases. CDR1 is SGHNT, CDR2 YYREEE, per germline (reference sequence). Losses at the gene ends were 1 base for V and 4 bases for J; bases not matched to a gene: 4. The CDR3 runs to 15 residues. Here the CDR3 reads CASSLPGQGRETQYF. CDR3 DNA sequence: TGTGCCAGCAGCTTGCCGGGACAGGGGCGAGAGACCCAGTACTTC.

Only a few counts were recorded for this clone. Other DNA sequences in the sample encode the same CDR3. V gene TRBV6-5 combines with J gene TRBJ1-1; the D gene is possibly TRBD1 (6 bases). Germline V lookup: CDR1 MNHEY, CDR2 SVGAGI. V lost 6 bases, J lost 5 bases, and 7 bases lay in between. The CDR3 runs 11 residues. Here the CDR3 DNA reads TGTGCCAGCAGCCAGGGGACTGAAGCTTTCTTT. Protein sequence: CASSQGTEAFF.

The rearrangement links TRBV5-6 to TRBJ2-5, with 12 positions matching TRBD1. The J segment lost 4 bases and the V segment lost 1 base, leaving 11 bases of the junction unmatched. This CDR3 spans 18 amino acids. Per germline, CDR1 SGHDT and CDR2 YYEEEE. CDR3 bases: TGTGCCAGCAGCTTGCGTAGCGGGACAGGGGGCTTGGGAGAGACCCAGTACTTC. Translation: CASSLRSGTGGLGETQYF.

The chain combines TRBV28 with TRBJ2-1; 8 bases map to TRBD2. The junction had 13 bases not matched to a gene; V was cut back by 7 bases and J by 2 bases. This CDR3 region has 17 residues. The germline gives CDR1 MDHEN, CDR2 SYDVKM. CDR3: CASTLRPGLGTYNEQFF. CDR3 bases: TGTGCCAGCACCCTCCGACCGGGACTAGGGACCTACAATGAGCAGTTCTTC. Based on the CDR3 plus reference TRBV28 and TRBJ2-1, the full variable domain is DVKVTQSSRYLVKRTGEKVFLECVQDMDHENMFWYRQDPGLGLRLIYFSYDVKMKEKGDIPEGYSVSREKKERFSLILESASTNQTSMYLCASTLRPGLGTYNEQFFGPGTRLTVL.